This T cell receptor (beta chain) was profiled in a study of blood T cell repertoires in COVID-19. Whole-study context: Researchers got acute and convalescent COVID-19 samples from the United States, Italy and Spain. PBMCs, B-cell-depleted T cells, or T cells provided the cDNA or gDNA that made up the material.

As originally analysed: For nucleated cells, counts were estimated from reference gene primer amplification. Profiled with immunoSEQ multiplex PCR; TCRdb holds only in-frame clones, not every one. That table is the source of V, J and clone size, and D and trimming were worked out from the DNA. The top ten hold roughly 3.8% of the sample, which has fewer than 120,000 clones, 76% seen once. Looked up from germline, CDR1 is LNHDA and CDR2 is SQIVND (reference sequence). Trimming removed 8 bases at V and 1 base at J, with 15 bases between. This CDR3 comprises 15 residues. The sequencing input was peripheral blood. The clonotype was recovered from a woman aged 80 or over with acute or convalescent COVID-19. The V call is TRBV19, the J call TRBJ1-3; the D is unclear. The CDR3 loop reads CASSVSGFSGNTIYF. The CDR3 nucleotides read TGTGCCAGTTCCGTCTCGGGGTTTTCTGGAAACACCATATATTTT. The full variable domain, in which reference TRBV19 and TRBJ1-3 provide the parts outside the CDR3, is DGGITQSPKYLFRKEGQNVTLSCEQNLNHDAMYWYRQDPGQGLRLIYYSQIVNDFQKGDIAEGYSVSREKKESFPLTVTSAQKNPTAFYLCASSVSGFSGNTIYFGEGSWLTVV.